The source of this T cell receptor (beta chain) is a study of molecular identifiers for immune sequencing clone quantification. Study-wide context: For replicates, RNA isolated from approximately 22,000 or 94,000 naive CD8 cells was divided into five portions, of which four were sequenced.

This clonotype was counted many times. The use of previously described methods and listed TCR primers produced the bulk TCR libraries. TCRdb reanalysed the PCR reads using MiXCR and keeps one entry per CDR3 protein. The table shows 40,000 or so distinct CDR3 sequences, with roughly a fifth occurring only once. This sequence originates from a human donor in good health. Some libraries in this study had Jurkat cell RNA spiked in. Sequencing was carried out using naive CD8+ T cells from blood, with Jurkat cell RNA spiked in. Subset specified: FACS-sorted CD8+CD4-CCR7+CD45RA+ naive T cells.

CDR3 bases: TGTGCCAGCTGGAGCCCGGGGAACTCCTACGAGCAGTACTTC. Its protein product is CASWSPGNSYEQYF. The chain employs TRBV6-5 and TRBJ2-7, with a weak D call TRBD2 (5 bases). The CDR3 is made up of 14 amino acids. V was cut by 8 bases and J by 0 bases, with 14 bases left in between. Germline CDR1 MNHEY, CDR2 SVGAGI.